This T cell receptor beta chain came from a study of Graves' ophthalmopathy and Graves' hyperthyroidism. The authors amplified TCR beta CDR3 regions from RNA transcripts. The workflow started with a first-round RT-PCR run with HTBI primers and then moved on to a second-round multiplex PCR. MiXCR, applied by TCRdb to the multiplex PCR reads, yields one record per CDR3 protein. The sample has just over 600,000 distinct CDR3 sequences; 20% to 25% are singletons. This clonotype was observed many times. The antigen remains undetermined. Trimming stripped 6 bases from V and 2 bases from J, with 13 bases between. CDR1 is MNHNS, CDR2 SASEGT, per germline. The CDR3 loop spans 14 amino acids. Study findings and constraints: Distinction of ophthalmopathy from stable hyperthyroidism by a 13-signature model reached approximately 90% sensitivity and 81.08% specificity.

Sample: peripheral blood. The chain has TRBV6-1 and TRBJ2-5; D unclear. The receptor comes from a woman aged 18-29 years with stable Graves' hyperthyroidism. Some clones in this sample may be carry-over from other donors' samples. DNA of the CDR3: TGTGCCAGCAGCCGAGAAAGGAGTCAAGAGACCCAGTACTTC. This gives the protein CASSRERSQETQYF.